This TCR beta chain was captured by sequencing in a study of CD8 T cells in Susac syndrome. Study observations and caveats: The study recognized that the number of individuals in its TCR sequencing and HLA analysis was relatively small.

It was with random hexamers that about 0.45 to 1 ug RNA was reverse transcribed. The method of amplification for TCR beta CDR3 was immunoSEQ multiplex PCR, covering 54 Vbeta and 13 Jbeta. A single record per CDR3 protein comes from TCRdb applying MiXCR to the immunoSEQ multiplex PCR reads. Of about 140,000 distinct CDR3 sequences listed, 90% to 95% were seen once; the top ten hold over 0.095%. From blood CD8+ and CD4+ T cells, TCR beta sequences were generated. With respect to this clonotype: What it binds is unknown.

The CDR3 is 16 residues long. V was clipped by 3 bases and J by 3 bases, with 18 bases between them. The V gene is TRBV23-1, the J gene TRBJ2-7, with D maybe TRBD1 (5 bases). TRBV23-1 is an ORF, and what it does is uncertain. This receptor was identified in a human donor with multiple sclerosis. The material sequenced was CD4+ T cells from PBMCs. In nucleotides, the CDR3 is TGCGCCAGCAGTCATATGGGGCGACGCGACGGCTACGAGCAGTACTTC. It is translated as CASSHMGRRDGYEQYF.